This T cell receptor (beta chain) emerged from a study of shared clonotypes between healthy human individuals. Trimming stripped 1 base from V and 3 bases from J, with 7 bases between. In germline, CDR1 is SEHNR, CDR2 FQNEAQ (reference sequence). There are 13 residues in the CDR3. Points on this clone: Its antigen is not known. Other DNA sequences within the sample encode an identical CDR3.

Clones were sequenced by immunoSEQ multiplex PCR, and TCRdb holds only the in-frame ones, with some missing. Of fewer than 850,000 clones listed, 90% to 97% are singletons. Study-wide points: It was the non-shared clonotypes that had lower generation probabilities than clonotypes shared by all four donors.

Naive CD8 cells, CD45RO-negative and positively selected for CCR7, excluded terminally differentiated effector memory CD45RA+ cells. The sequence derives from a man younger than 40 in good health. The specimen sequenced was naive CD8+ T cells sorted from blood. The rearrangement joins TRBV7-9 to TRBJ2-7; D unclear. CDR3 region: CASSLVNSYEQYF. Written as DNA, the CDR3 is TGTGCCAGCAGCTTAGTAAACAGCTACGAGCAGTACTTC. Full variable domain (rest looked up from reference TRBV7-9 and TRBJ2-7): DTGVSQNPRHKITKRGQNVTFRCDPISEHNRLYWYRQTLGQGPEFLTYFQNEAQLEKSRLLSDRFSAERPKGSFSTLEIQRTEQGDSAMYLCASSLVNSYEQYFGPGTRLTVT.